The rows below give T cell receptor beta chains drawn from one sample of a study of cytomegalovirus exposure and HLA in healthy donors. Some clones are missing from TCRdb's copy, which holds only in-frame ones; the method was immunoSEQ multiplex PCR. The sample holds about 130,000 clones, about 80% seen once. The specimen sequenced was PBMCs. Receptor source: a young man in good health and CMV-seronegative. Each CDR3 is given with its conserved first and last residue. D genes are given only for firm matches. Rows give clone size only sometimes, using once, few, many, or a class for an expanded clone.

TRBD2	TRBV4-2	NA	TRBJ2-1	CASSQPQGREGRNEQFF	TGTGCCAGCAGCCAACCCCAAGGTCGGGAGGGCCGCAATGAGCAGTTCTTC
TRBD2	TRBV7-2	NA	TRBJ2-1	CASSPGLAGTYNEQFF	TGTGCCAGCAGCCCTGGACTAGCGGGAACCTACAATGAGCAGTTCTTC
TRBD2	TRBV6-1	NA	TRBJ2-5	CASRQREGGETQYF	TGTGCCAGCAGACAGAGGGAGGGAGGAGAGACCCAGTACTTC
TRBD2	TRBV29-1	once	TRBJ2-3	CSVEAGGLGAPDTQYF	TGCAGCGTTGAGGCGGGCGGACTAGGCGCCCCAGATACGCAGTATTTT
NA	TRBV30	NA	TRBJ2-2	CAWTGADGELFF	TGTGCCTGGACAGGGGCGGACGGGGAGCTGTTTTTT
NA	TRBV28	NA	TRBJ2-7	CASSPLGLTYEQYF	TGTGCCAGCAGTCCACTCGGACTTACCTACGAGCAGTACTTC
NA	TRBV7-2	NA	TRBJ2-1	CASSLARVNEQFF	TGTGCCAGCAGCTTAGCGCGGGTCAATGAGCAGTTCTTC
TRBD1	TRBV30	NA	TRBJ1-2	CAGGQIYGYTF	TGTGCCGGGGGACAGATCTATGGCTACACCTTC
NA	TRBV6-5	few	TRBJ2-5	CASSYSTRRQETQYF	TGTGCCAGCAGTTACTCGACTCGGCGACAAGAGACCCAGTACTTC
TRBD1	TRBV7-2	NA	TRBJ1-5	CASSLNRGGQPQHF	TGTGCCAGCAGCTTGAACAGGGGGGGCCAGCCCCAGCATTTT
NA	TRBV28	few	TRBJ2-5	CASSFRRGYQETQYF	TGTGCCAGCAGTTTTCGGAGGGGATACCAAGAGACCCAGTACTTC
NA	TRBV27	NA	TRBJ2-5	CASSFLASAQQETQYF	TGTGCCAGCAGTTTCCTAGCATCGGCTCAACAAGAGACCCAGTACTTC
TRBD2	TRBV11-2	NA	TRBJ2-7	CASSLNSGSALYEQYF	TGTGCCAGCAGCTTGAATAGCGGGAGCGCGCTCTACGAGCAGTACTTC
NA	TRBV7-6	NA	TRBJ2-1	CASSLAPSASEQFF	TGTGCCAGCAGCTTAGCTCCTAGCGCTTCCGAGCAGTTCTTC
TRBD2	TRBV28	NA	TRBJ2-3	CASSWGGAEGDTQYF	TGTGCCAGCAGTTGGGGAGGGGCAGAAGGAGATACGCAGTATTTT
TRBD2	TRBV9	NA	TRBJ2-5	CASSVEPSSGQETQYF	TGTGCCAGCAGCGTAGAACCGTCTAGCGGACAAGAGACCCAGTACTTC
TRBD1	TRBV27	few	TRBJ1-6	CASSPRQGQAPLHF	TGTGCCAGCAGTCCTCGACAGGGGCAGGCACCCCTCCACTTT
TRBD1	TRBV6-6	NA	TRBJ1-2	CASSPGGYYGYTF	TGTGCCAGCAGTCCAGGGGGCTACTATGGCTACACCTTC
NA	TRBV18	NA	TRBJ2-1	CASSPPDPGGEQFF	TGTGCCAGCTCACCACCGGACCCCGGCGGGGAGCAGTTCTTC
NA	TRBV5-1	NA	TRBJ2-1	CASSLVPREGEQFF	TGCGCCAGCAGCTTGGTTCCGCGGGAAGGTGAGCAGTTCTTC
TRBD2	TRBV6-1	NA	TRBJ2-7	CASSVVVVAGHEQYF	TGTGCCAGCAGTGTGGTAGTGGTAGCGGGCCACGAGCAGTACTTC
TRBD2	TRBV4-2	NA	TRBJ2-1	CASSPSSGDYNEQFF	TGTGCCAGCAGCCCCTCTAGCGGGGACTACAATGAGCAGTTCTTC
TRBD1	TRBV2	few	TRBJ1-3	CASSELDRAGNTIYF	TGTGCCAGCAGTGAACTGGACAGGGCTGGAAACACCATATATTTT
NA	TRBV19	NA	TRBJ2-7	CASSTGRSEQYF	TGTGCCAGTAGTACAGGGCGGAGCGAGCAGTACTTC
NA	TRBV25-1	NA	TRBJ2-1	CASSRNNEQFF	TGTGCCAGCTCCAGAAACAATGAGCAGTTCTTC
NA	TRBV19	NA	TRBJ2-2	CASTPGGRPNTGELFF	TGTGCCAGTACCCCGGGGGGCCGACCGAACACCGGGGAGCTGTTTTTT